There are a few counts of the clone carrying this TCR beta chain. What it binds is unknown. This record belongs to a study of T-cell memory formation after mild COVID-19. Points from the study as a whole: CD4+ clones that contracted lay mainly in CM and EM; CD8+ ones lay in EMRA.

TCRalpha and TCRbeta libraries used 5'RACE with constant-segment primers and UMIs. MiXCR was run by TCRdb on the 5' RACE reads, yielding one entry per CDR3 protein. The sample consists of 250,000 to 350,000 distinct CDR3 sequences, around 15% of them appearing once. CDR1 SGHTA and CDR2 FQGNSA come from the germline V gene. V was clipped by 5 bases and J by 4 bases, with 15 bases between them. The CDR3 has 14 amino acids. The sequence derives from a man between 18 and 35 years old who had mild COVID-19 (a few samples of this study predate the infection). Cell type and time point are not known. J is TRBJ2-7 and V is TRBV7-2; D is undetermined. The sequenced sample was PBMCs or a T cell subset sorted from them (not recorded which). The CDR3 sequence: CASSPRNSAYEQYV. The DNA for the CDR3 is TGTGCCAGCAGCCCCCGAAATTCCGCTTACGAGCAGTACGTC.